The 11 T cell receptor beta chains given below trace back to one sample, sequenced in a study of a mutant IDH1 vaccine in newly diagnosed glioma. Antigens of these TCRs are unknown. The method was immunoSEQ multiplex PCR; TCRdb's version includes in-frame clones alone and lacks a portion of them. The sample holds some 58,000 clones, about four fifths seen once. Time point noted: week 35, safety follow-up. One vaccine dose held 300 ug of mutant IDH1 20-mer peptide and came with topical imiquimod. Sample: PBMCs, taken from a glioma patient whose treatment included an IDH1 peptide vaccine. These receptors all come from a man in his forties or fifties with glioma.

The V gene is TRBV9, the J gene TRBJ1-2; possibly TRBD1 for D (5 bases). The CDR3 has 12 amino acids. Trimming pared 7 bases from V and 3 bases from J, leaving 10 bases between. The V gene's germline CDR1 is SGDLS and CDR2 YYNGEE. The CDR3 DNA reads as TGTGCCAGCGCTCGGGGGGACTATGGCTACACCTTC. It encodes CASARGDYGYTF.

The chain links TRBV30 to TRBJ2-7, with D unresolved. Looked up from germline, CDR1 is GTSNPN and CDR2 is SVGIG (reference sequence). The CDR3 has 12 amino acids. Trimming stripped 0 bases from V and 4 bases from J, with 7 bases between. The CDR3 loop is CAWSVDIYEQYF. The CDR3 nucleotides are TGTGCCTGGAGTGTAGACATTTACGAGCAGTACTTC.

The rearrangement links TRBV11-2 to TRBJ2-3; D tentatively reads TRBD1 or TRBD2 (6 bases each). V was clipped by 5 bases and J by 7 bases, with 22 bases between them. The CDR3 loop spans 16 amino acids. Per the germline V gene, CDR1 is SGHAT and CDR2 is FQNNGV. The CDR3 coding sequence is TGTGCCAGCAGCCTACCTAGGGGGGCACCACAGAATACGCAGTATTTT. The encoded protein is CASSLPRGAPQNTQYF.

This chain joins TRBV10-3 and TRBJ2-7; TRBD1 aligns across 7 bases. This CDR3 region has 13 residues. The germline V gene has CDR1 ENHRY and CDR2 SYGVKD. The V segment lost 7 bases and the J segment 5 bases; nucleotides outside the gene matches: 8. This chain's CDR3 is CAINDRVYDEQYF. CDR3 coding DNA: TGTGCCATCAATGACAGGGTTTACGACGAGCAGTACTTC.

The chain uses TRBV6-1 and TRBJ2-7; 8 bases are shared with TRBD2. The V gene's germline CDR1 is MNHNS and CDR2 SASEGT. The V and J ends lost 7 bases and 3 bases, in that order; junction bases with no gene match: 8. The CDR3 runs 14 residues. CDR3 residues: CASTRSGEGYEQYF. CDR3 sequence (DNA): TGTGCCAGCACCCGTAGCGGGGAAGGCTACGAGCAGTACTTC.

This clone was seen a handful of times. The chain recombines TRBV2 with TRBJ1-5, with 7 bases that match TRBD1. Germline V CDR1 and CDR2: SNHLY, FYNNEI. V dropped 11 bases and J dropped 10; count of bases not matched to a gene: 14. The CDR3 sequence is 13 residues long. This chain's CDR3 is CASGPGQLFPQHF. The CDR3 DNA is TGTGCCTCAGGGCCGGGACAGTTGTTTCCCCAGCATTTT.

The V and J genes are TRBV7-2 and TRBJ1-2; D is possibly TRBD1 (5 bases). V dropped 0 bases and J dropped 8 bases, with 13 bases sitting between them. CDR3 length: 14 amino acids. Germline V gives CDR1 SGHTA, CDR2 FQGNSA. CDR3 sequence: CASSLAGGLSGYTF. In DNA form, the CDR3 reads TGTGCCAGCAGCTTAGCTGGGGGATTGAGCGGCTACACCTTC.

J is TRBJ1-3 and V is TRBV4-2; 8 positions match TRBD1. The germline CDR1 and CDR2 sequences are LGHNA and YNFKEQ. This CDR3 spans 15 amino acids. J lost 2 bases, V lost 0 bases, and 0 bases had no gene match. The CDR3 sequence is CASSQETGAGNTIYF. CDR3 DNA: TGTGCCAGCAGCCAAGAGACAGGGGCTGGAAACACCATATATTTT.

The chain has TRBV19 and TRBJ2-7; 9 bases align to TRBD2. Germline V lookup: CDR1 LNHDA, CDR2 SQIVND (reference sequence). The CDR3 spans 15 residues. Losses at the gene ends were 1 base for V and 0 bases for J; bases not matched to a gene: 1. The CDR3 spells CASSIGLAASYEQYF. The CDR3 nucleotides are TGTGCCAGTAGTATAGGACTAGCGGCCTCCTACGAGCAGTACTTC.

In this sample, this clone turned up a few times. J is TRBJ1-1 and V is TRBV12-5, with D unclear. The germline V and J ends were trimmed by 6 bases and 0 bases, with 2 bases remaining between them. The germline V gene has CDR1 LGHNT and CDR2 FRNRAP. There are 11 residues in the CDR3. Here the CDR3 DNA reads TGTGCTAGTGGAATGAACACTGAAGCTTTCTTT. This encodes CASGMNTEAFF.

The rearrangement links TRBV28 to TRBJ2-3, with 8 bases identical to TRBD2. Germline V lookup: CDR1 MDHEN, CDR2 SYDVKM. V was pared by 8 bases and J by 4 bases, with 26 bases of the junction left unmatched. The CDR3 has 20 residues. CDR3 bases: TGTGCCAGCCCTCGGGTATCCGTAGCGGGGAGGGGTTTAAGCCCAGATACGCAGTATTTT. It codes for CASPRVSVAGRGLSPDTQYF.